This T cell receptor (beta chain) was observed in a study of T cell changes during pregnancy in multiple sclerosis. Clones were read by immunoSEQ multiplex PCR, and TCRdb kept only the in-frame ones, dropping some. The sample lists roughly 30,000 clones; 75% to 90% were seen once. The V end lost 0 bases, the J end lost 4 bases, and 4 bases lay between the germline ends. Per the germline V gene, CDR1 is LGHNA and CDR2 is YSLEER. CDR3 size: 13 residues. The V gene is TRBV4-3, the J gene TRBJ2-1; D gene unclear. Sequenced material: CD8+ T cells from peripheral blood mononuclear cells, taken after pregnancy. The sequence derives from a female donor with multiple sclerosis, enrolled in a pregnancy study. The CDR3 reads CASSQDLYNEQFF. CDR3 DNA: TGCGCCAGCAGCCAAGATCTATACAATGAGCAGTTCTTC.